This TCR beta chain came from a study of shared clonotypes between healthy human individuals. On the study more broadly: CD8 memory received one plate per donor, CD8 naive two, CD4 memory three and CD4 naive three. Whole-study findings and limits: Across subsets, estimated richness was generally greater for naive than for memory populations. Clonotype sharing among the donors was expected to vary with sequencing depth.

The CDR3 sequence is 15 residues long. V lost 4 bases and J 0 bases, leaving 10 bases between the germline ends. Germline CDR1 is SSHAT and CDR2 is FNYEAQ (reference sequence). For this clone: Its target is unknown.

Sequencing used immunoSEQ multiplex PCR; TCRdb keeps in-frame clones, though not all of them. The repertoire holds fewer than 2.5 million clones, with 90% to 95% as singletons. The receptor's source is a man aged 18-30 years in good health. Some clones in this sample may be carry-over from other donors' samples. The chain joins TRBV7-7 to TRBJ1-3; no definite D call. Sequencing input: naive CD4+ T cells from PBMCs. Subset here: CD45RA+ positively selected. The CDR3 nucleotides are TGTGCCAGCAGCTCTGGACGACACTCTGGAAACACCATATATTTT. This sequence encodes CASSSGRHSGNTIYF. Full variable domain (missing parts from reference TRBV7-7 and TRBJ1-3): GAGVSQSPRYKVTKRGQDVTLRCDPISSHATLYWYQQALGQGPEFLTYFNYEAQPDKSGLPSDRFSAERPEGSISTLTIQRTEQRDSAMYRCASSSGRHSGNTIYFGEGSWLTVV.